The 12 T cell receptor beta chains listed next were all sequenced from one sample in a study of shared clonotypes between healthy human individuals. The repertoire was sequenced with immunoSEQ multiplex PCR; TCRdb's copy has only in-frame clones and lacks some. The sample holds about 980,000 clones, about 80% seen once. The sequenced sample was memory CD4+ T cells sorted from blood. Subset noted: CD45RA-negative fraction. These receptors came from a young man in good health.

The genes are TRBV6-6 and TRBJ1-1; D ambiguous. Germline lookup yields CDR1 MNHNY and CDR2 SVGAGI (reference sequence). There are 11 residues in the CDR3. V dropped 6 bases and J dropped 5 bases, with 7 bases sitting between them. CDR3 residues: CASRQQTEAFF. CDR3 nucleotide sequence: TGTGCCAGCAGGCAACAGACTGAAGCTTTCTTT.

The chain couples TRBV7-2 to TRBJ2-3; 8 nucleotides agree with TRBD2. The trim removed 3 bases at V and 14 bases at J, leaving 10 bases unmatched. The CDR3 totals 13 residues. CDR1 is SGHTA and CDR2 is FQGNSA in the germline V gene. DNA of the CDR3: TGTGCCAGCAGCTTCAAACCGGGACTAGTTTGGTATTTT. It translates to CASSFKPGLVWYF.

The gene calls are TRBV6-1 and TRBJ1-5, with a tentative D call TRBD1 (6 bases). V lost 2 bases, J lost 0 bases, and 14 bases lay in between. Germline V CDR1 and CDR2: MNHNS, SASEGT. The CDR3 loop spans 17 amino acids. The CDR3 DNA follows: TGTGCCAGCAGTGAACCAGGGGAGGGATATAGCAATCAGCCCCAGCATTTT. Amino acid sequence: CASSEPGEGYSNQPQHF.

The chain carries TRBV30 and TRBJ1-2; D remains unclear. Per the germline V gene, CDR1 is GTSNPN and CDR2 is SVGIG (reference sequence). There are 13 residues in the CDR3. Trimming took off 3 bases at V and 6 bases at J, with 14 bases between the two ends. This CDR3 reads CAWSEGTRDGYTF. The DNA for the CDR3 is TGTGCCTGGAGCGAGGGTACAAGGGATGGCTACACCTTC.

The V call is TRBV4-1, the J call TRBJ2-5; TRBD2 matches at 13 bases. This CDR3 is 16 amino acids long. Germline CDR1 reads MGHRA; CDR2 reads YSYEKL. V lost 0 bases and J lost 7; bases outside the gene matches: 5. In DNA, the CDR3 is TGCGCCAGCAGCCAAGAGCCCACTAGCGGGGGGGGGACCCAGTACTTC. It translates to CASSQEPTSGGGTQYF.

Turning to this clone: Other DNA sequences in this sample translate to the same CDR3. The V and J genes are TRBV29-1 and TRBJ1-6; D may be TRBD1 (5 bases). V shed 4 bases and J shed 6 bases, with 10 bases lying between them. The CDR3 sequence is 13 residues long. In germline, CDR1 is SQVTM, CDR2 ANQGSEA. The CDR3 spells CSVAGDLNSPLHF. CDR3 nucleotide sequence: TGCAGCGTTGCGGGGGACCTTAATTCACCCCTCCACTTT.

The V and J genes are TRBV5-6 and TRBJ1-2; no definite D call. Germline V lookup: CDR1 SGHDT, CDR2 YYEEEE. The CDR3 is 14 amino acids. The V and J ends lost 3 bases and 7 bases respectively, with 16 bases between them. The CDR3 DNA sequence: TGTGCCAGCAGCTGGGGTAAGGGAAGAGGTGGCTACACCTTC. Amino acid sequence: CASSWGKGRGGYTF.

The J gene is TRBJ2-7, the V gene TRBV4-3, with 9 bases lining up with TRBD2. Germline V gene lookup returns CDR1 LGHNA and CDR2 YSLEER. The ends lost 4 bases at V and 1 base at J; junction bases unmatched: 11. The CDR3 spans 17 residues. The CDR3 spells CASSRGLTGLASYEQYF. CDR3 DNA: TGCGCCAGCAGCCGTGGGCTGACGGGACTAGCTTCCTACGAGCAGTACTTC.

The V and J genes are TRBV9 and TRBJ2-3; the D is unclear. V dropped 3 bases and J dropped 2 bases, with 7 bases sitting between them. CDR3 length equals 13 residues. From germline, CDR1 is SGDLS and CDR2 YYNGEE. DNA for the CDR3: TGTGCCAGCAGCGCTACATACACAGATACGCAGTATTTT. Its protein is CASSATYTDTQYF.

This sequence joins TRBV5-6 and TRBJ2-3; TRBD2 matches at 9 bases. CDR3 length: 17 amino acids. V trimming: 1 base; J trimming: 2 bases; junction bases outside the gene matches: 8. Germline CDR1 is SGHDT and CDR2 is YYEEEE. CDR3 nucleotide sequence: TGTGCCAGCAGCTTGTTGGGTCTAGCGGGGATCACAGATACGCAGTATTTT. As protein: CASSLLGLAGITDTQYF.

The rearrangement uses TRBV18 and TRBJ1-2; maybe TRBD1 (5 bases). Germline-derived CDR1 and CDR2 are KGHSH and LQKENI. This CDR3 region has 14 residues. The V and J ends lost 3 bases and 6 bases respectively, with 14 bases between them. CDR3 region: CASSPSAGRDGYTF. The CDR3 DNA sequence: TGTGCCAGCTCACCGAGCGCGGGGCGGGATGGCTACACCTTC. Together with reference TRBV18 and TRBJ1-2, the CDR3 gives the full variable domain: NAGVMQNPRHLVRRRGQEARLRCSPMKGHSHVYWYRQLPEEGLKFMVYLQKENIIDESGMPKERFSAEFPKEGPSILRIQQVVRGDSAAYFCASSPSAGRDGYTFGSGTRLTVV.

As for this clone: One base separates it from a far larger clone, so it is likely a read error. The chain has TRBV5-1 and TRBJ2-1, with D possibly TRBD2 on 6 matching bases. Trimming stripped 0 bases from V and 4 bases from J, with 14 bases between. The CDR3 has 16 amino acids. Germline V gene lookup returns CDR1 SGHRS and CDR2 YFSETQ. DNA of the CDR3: TGCGCCAGCAGCTTGGATCCCGCCAGCGGGTACAATGAGCAGTTCTTC. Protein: CASSLDPASGYNEQFF.